The clone carrying this TCR beta chain was counted at least ten times. Using its own MiXCR run on the 5' RACE reads, TCRdb lists one record per CDR3 protein. The sample holds over 95,000 distinct CDR3 sequences, 15% to 20% seen once. The V and J ends lost 4 bases and 5 bases, in that order; junction bases with no gene match: 4. Germline lookup yields CDR1 SEHNR and CDR2 FQNEAQ (reference sequence). The CDR3 runs to 14 residues. This specimen belongs to a study of T cells of healthy individuals. The rearrangement links TRBV7-9 to TRBJ2-2; TRBD1 aligns across 7 bases. This receptor was obtained from a human donor in good health. The CDR3, as DNA: TGTGCCAGCAGCTCACAGGGGACGACCGGGGAGCTGTTTTTT. Residues: CASSSQGTTGELFF.